The next 19 T cell receptor beta chains were all read from a single sample in a study of cytomegalovirus exposure and HLA in healthy donors. PCR amplification relied on 60 Vbeta primers (plus 13 Jbeta primers). Assay: immunoSEQ multiplex PCR; the TCRdb copy retains only in-frame clones and omits some. The table counts around 70,000 clones; approximately 5.3% lies in the top ten. The sample comprised PBMCs. The receptor source for this set is a woman in her forties in good health and CMV-seropositive.

For the CDR3, the DNA is TGCGCCAGCAGCTGGGACAGCCAAGAGACCCAGTACTTC. It codes for CASSWDSQETQYF. The chain is built from TRBV5-1 and TRBJ2-5; 7 bases align to TRBD1. CDR3 length: 13 amino acids. CDR1 SGHRS and CDR2 YFSETQ come from the germline V gene. Trimming cost V 3 bases and J 1 base; bases outside gene matches: 0.

The genes are TRBV18 and TRBJ2-6; no firm D call. Germline CDR1 reads KGHSH; CDR2 reads LQKENI. The CDR3 has 15 amino acids. V shed 4 bases and J shed 0 bases, with 7 bases lying between them. For the CDR3, the DNA is TGTGCCAGCTCACTAGAGCTCTCTGGGGCCAACGTCCTGACTTTC. It specifies CASSLELSGANVLTF.

The chain uses TRBV30 and TRBJ2-1; 11 nucleotides match TRBD2. The CDR3 runs 15 residues. The ends lost 4 bases at V and 7 bases at J; junction bases unmatched: 9. Looked up from germline, CDR1 is GTSNPN and CDR2 is SVGIG (reference sequence). The CDR3 loop reads CAWIQKGLAVNEQFF. For the CDR3, the DNA is TGTGCCTGGATCCAAAAGGGACTAGCGGTGAATGAGCAGTTCTTC.

The chain carries TRBV2 and TRBJ1-1, with TRBD1 matching 7 bases. CDR1 is SNHLY and CDR2 is FYNNEI in the germline V gene. Losses at the gene ends were 6 bases for V and 7 bases for J; bases not matched to a gene: 8. The CDR3 runs 13 residues. CDR3 nucleotide sequence: TGTGCCAGCAGAGTTACAGGGGAAGGTGAAGCTTTCTTT. Protein: CASRVTGEGEAFF.

A note on this clone: Mismatch with germline at one junction end may stem from a read error. The V gene is TRBV25-1, the J gene TRBJ2-1; weak D call: TRBD1 (5 bases). Germline CDR1 reads MGHDK; CDR2 reads SYGVNS. The CDR3 sequence is 14 residues long. In DNA, the CDR3 is TGTGCCAGCCGTGACAGACTTCTCCACAATGAGCAGTTCTTC. Translating gives CASRDRLLHNEQFF.

The chain carries TRBV28 and TRBJ2-5; 8 bases map to TRBD2. The CDR3 has 14 residues. The V gene end was trimmed by 5 bases and the J gene end by 4 bases; junction bases not matched to a gene: 6. Germline lookup yields CDR1 MDHEN and CDR2 SYDVKM. The CDR3 loop reads CASSRAGVLETQYF. In DNA form, the CDR3 reads TGTGCCAGCAGTAGAGCGGGAGTATTAGAGACCCAGTACTTC.

This chain links TRBV7-3 with TRBJ2-3, with 8 bases aligning to TRBD2. The CDR3 has 15 amino acids. V shed 1 base, J shed 5 bases, and the junction held 5 bases outside the gene matches. In germline, CDR1 is SGHTA, CDR2 FQGTGA. This CDR3 is CASSLNAGGRDTQYF. The CDR3 nucleotides read TGTGCCAGCAGCTTAAATGCGGGGGGCAGAGATACGCAGTATTTT.

The chain couples TRBV11-2 to TRBJ2-7; 7 bases line up with TRBD1. CDR1 is SGHAT, CDR2 FQNNGV, per germline. The CDR3 contains 15 residues. V lost 5 bases, J lost 2 bases, and 9 bases stayed unmatched. The CDR3 reads CASSLGQANPYEQYF. As DNA, the CDR3 is TGTGCCAGCAGCCTAGGACAGGCGAACCCCTACGAGCAGTACTTC.

This chain connects TRBV14 to TRBJ2-3, with TRBD2 matching 7 bases. The germline CDR1 and CDR2 sequences are SGHDN and FVKESK. The CDR3 sequence is 16 residues long. Trimming cost V 4 bases and J 1 base; bases outside gene matches: 8. The CDR3 reads CASSRKSGAGTDTQYF. Written as DNA, the CDR3 is TGTGCCAGCAGCCGAAAAAGCGGGGCTGGCACAGATACGCAGTATTTT.

The chain combines TRBV18 with TRBJ2-1; 10 bases line up with TRBD1. Unmatched junction bases numbered 5, after V lost 4 bases and J lost 5 bases. Germline V CDR1 and CDR2: KGHSH, LQKENI. This CDR3 spans 15 amino acids. This CDR3 is CASSLGGQGNNEQFF. The CDR3 DNA reads TGTGCCAGCTCACTCGGGGGACAGGGGAACAATGAGCAGTTCTTC.

The chain combines TRBV6-1 with TRBJ2-1; weak D call: TRBD2 (6 bases). The CDR3 is 13 residues long. The V end was cut by 3 bases, the J end by 9 bases, with 12 bases between. CDR1 is MNHNS, CDR2 SASEGT, per germline. In nucleotides, the CDR3 is TGTGCCAGCAGTGATCAGGGAGGCGGTGAGCAGTTCTTC. Its protein product is CASSDQGGGEQFF.

This sequence joins TRBV13 and TRBJ2-7, with 9 bases aligning to TRBD2. Germline V gives CDR1 PRHDT, CDR2 FYEKMQ (reference sequence). The CDR3 runs 16 residues. Unmatched junction bases numbered 7, after V lost 0 bases and J lost 4 bases. The CDR3 nucleotides are TGTGCCAGCAGCTTAGGGGTCGGGACTAGCATTTACGAGCAGTACTTC. The encoded protein is CASSLGVGTSIYEQYF.

DNA for the CDR3: TGCGCCAGCAGCCAAGGGCAAACCAATGAAAAACTGTTTTTT. Translated: CASSQGQTNEKLFF. The chain couples TRBV4-1 to TRBJ1-4; D gene unclear. This CDR3 comprises 14 residues. CDR1 is MGHRA, CDR2 YSYEKL, per germline. With 1 base removed from V and 5 bases from J, the gap between germline ends came to 8 bases.

This sequence joins TRBV29-1 and TRBJ1-2; no reliable D call. Germline V lookup: CDR1 SQVTM, CDR2 ANQGSEA. The CDR3 extends over 12 amino acids. V lost 5 bases, J lost 0 bases, and 7 bases lay in between. The chain's CDR3 is CSVFSPNYGYTF. Written as DNA, the CDR3 is TGCAGCGTTTTCTCCCCTAACTATGGCTACACCTTC.

V and J are TRBV27 and TRBJ1-1, with D uncertain. The CDR3 is 12 residues long. V was pared by 7 bases and J by 1 base, with 7 bases between. Germline CDR1 and CDR2: MNHEY and SMNVEV (reference sequence). The CDR3 region has the DNA TGTGCCAGCAACGGGAGGAACACTGAAGCTTTCTTT. Translation: CASNGRNTEAFF.

The rearrangement uses TRBV5-1 and TRBJ2-1, with TRBD2 identical over 10 bases. Germline V gene lookup returns CDR1 SGHRS and CDR2 YFSETQ. The junction had 8 bases not matched to a gene; V was cut back by 4 bases and J by 7 bases. This CDR3 region has 15 residues. The CDR3 loop reads CASSVRLAGPNEQFF. Written as DNA, the CDR3 is TGCGCCAGCAGCGTTCGACTAGCGGGCCCGAATGAGCAGTTCTTC.

The chain carries TRBV29-1 and TRBJ2-3; TRBD1 is a possible D gene (5 bases). The V and J ends lost 4 bases and 0 bases respectively, with 8 bases between them. The CDR3 contains 13 residues. Germline V gene sequence: CDR1 SQVTM, CDR2 ANQGSEA. The CDR3 region is CSVAQGSTDTQYF. CDR3 DNA: TGCAGCGTTGCCCAGGGTAGCACAGATACGCAGTATTTT.

The V gene is TRBV5-1, the J gene TRBJ2-3, with 8 bases that match TRBD1. Germline V CDR1 and CDR2: SGHRS, YFSETQ. The length of the CDR3 is 15 residues. J was trimmed by 4 bases and V by 1 base; bases with no gene match: 5. CDR3 nucleotide sequence: TGCGCCAGCAGCTTGAGACAGGGGAAGGCAGATACGCAGTATTTT. Translated, it gives CASSLRQGKADTQYF. Full variable domain (rest looked up from reference TRBV5-1 and TRBJ2-3): KAGVTQTPRYLIKTRGQQVTLSCSPISGHRSVSWYQQTPGQGLQFLFEYFSETQRNKGNFPGRFSGRQFSNSRSEMNVSTLELGDSALYLCASSLRQGKADTQYFGPGTRLTVL.

The chain combines TRBV11-2 with TRBJ1-2, with 7 bases aligning to TRBD1. The CDR3 sequence is 16 residues long. Trimming took 0 bases from V and 8 from J; bases not matched to a gene: 12. The germline gives CDR1 SGHAT, CDR2 FQNNGV. The CDR3 here is CASSLEGGTALGGYTF. The CDR3 DNA sequence: TGTGCCAGCAGCTTAGAAGGGGGGACAGCCCTAGGAGGCTACACCTTC.